This T cell receptor (beta chain) was sequenced for a study of vaccination and CD4 T cells after COVID-19. A note on this clonotype: The antigen is not known.

The treatment here: approximately nine-day PBMC culture with coronavirus spike peptide pools or control peptides (ViraFEST assay). Sequencing of cultured CD4+ T cell DNA used the Oncomine TCR Beta short-read assay. One entry per CDR3 protein, called by TCRdb with MiXCR from the PCR reads. This sample carries about 10,000 distinct CDR3 sequences, under 70% of them seen once, and the ten largest clones take over 20%. Germline loops: CDR1 SNHLY, CDR2 FYNNEI. After removal of 4 bases from V and 5 bases from J, the junction contained 3 bases not matched to a gene. The CDR3 extends over 14 amino acids. The TCR comes from a human donor who had recovered from COVID-19. The sample taken for sequencing was CD4+ T cells from blood, cultured in vitro. The genes are TRBV2 and TRBJ1-1, with TRBD1 matching over 11 bases. CDR3 in amino acids: CASSARDRGTEAFF. In DNA form, the CDR3 reads TGTGCCAGCAGTGCCAGGGACAGGGGGACTGAAGCTTTCTTT.